This T cell receptor beta chain was found in a study of shared clonotypes between healthy human individuals. Points from the study as a whole: The study generally estimated greater richness for naive than memory subsets.

This clone was seen a few times. Its specificity is unknown. Method: immunoSEQ multiplex PCR; TCRdb's copy keeps in-frame clones and lacks some. The sample has roughly 1,100,000 clones, more than 65% seen once. Germline V gene sequence: CDR1 SGDLS, CDR2 YYNGEE. Between the trimmed V and J ends, which lost 9 bases and 0 bases, there was a span of 16 bases. The CDR3 runs 16 residues. The chain links TRBV9 to TRBJ2-6; perhaps TRBD1 as D (6 bases). The sample comprised memory CD4+ T cells sorted from blood. Subset specified: CD45RA-negative fraction. The clonotype was recovered from a man between 18 and 29 years old in good health. DNA for the CDR3: TGTGCCACAACAGGAACGACAGGCTCTGGGGCCAACGTCCTGACTTTC. This codes for CATTGTTGSGANVLTF.